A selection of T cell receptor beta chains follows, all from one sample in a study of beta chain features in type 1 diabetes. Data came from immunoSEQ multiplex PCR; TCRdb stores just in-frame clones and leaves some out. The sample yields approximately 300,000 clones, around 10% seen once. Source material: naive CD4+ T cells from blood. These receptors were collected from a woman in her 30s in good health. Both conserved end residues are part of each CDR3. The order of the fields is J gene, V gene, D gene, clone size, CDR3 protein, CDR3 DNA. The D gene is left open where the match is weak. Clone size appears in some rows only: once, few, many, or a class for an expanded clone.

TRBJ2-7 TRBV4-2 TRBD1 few CASSQPRTGGPYEQYF TGTGCCAGCAGCCAACCACGGACAGGGGGTCCCTACGAGCAGTACTTC
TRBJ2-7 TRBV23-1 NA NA CASSQSPAECPYEQYF TGCGCCAGCAGTCAATCCCCCGCGGAATGCCCCTACGAGCAGTACTTC
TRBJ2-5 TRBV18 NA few CASSPPKTGGQETQYF TGTGCCAGCTCACCACCGAAAACAGGTGGACAAGAGACCCAGTACTTC
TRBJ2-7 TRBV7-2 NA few CASKGVLDEQYF TGTGCCAGCAAAGGGGTTCTCGACGAGCAGTACTTC
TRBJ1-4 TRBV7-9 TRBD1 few CASSATGGADEKLFF TGTGCCAGCAGCGCTACAGGGGGGGCCGATGAAAAACTGTTTTTT
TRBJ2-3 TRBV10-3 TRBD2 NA CAISELTSGTPDTQYF TGTGCCATCAGTGAGTTGACTAGCGGGACCCCAGATACGCAGTATTTT
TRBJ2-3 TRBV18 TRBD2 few CASLPTSGKSTQYF TGTGCCAGCCTACCGACTAGCGGGAAGAGTACGCAGTATTTT
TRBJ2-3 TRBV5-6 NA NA CASSPAAHSTDTQYF TGTGCCAGCAGCCCAGCGGCCCACAGCACAGATACGCAGTATTTT
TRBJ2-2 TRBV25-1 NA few CASSVHGAHTGELFF TGTGCCAGCAGTGTTCATGGGGCCCACACCGGGGAGCTGTTTTTT
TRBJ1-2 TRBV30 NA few CAWSVRATSGGYTF TGTGCCTGGAGTGTACGGGCCACCTCGGGAGGCTACACCTTC
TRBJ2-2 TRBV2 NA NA CASSEDPPGGELFF TGTGCCAGCAGTGAAGATCCCCCCGGCGGGGAGCTGTTTTTT
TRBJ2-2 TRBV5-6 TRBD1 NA CASSQTGGPNTGELFF TGTGCCAGCAGCCAGACAGGGGGTCCGAACACCGGGGAGCTGTTTTTT
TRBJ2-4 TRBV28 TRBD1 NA CASTVQGDIQYF TGTGCCAGCACCGTCCAGGGGGACATTCAGTACTTC
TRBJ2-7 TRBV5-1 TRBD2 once CASSWQASGRDEQYF TGCGCCAGCAGCTGGCAGGCTAGCGGGAGGGACGAGCAGTACTTC
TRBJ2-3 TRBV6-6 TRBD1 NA CASRDSPSTDTQYF TGTGCCAGTAGGGACAGCCCAAGCACAGATACGCAGTATTTT
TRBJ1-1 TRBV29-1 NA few CSVGRVPNTEAFF TGCAGCGTTGGTCGGGTACCGAACACTGAAGCTTTCTTT
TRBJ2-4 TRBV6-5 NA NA CASSYLSSKNIQYF TGTGCCAGCAGTTACCTCAGTTCCAAAAACATTCAGTACTTC
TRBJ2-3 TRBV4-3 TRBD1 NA CASSDRDVTDTQYF TGCGCCAGCAGCGACAGGGATGTCACAGATACGCAGTATTTT
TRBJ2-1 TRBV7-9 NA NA CASRLDGSNEQFF TGTGCCAGCAGACTAGATGGGAGTAATGAGCAGTTCTTC
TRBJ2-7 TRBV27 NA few CASSEKAASYEQYF TGTGCCAGCAGTGAAAAGGCGGCCTCCTACGAGCAGTACTTC
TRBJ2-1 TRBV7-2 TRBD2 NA CASSLALAGSNEQFF TGTGCCAGCAGCTTAGCCCTAGCGGGATCCAATGAGCAGTTCTTC
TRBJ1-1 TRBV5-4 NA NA CASSSGTANTEAFF TGTGCCAGCAGCTCGGGAACAGCGAACACTGAAGCTTTCTTT
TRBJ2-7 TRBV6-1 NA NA CASSDGQSYEQYF TGTGCCAGCAGTGATGGTCAGTCCTACGAGCAGTACTTC